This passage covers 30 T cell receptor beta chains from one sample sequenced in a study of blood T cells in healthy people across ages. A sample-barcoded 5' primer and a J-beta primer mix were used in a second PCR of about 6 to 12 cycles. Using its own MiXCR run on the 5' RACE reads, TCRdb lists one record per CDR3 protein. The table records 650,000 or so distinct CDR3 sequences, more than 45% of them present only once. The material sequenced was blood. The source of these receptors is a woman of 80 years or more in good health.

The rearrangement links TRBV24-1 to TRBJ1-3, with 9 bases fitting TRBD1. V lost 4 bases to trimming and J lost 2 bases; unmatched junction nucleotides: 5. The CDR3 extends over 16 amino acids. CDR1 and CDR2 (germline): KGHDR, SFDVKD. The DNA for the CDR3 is TGTGCCACCAGTGACCCGGGGACAGGGACTGGAAACACCATATATTTT. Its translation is CATSDPGTGTGNTIYF.

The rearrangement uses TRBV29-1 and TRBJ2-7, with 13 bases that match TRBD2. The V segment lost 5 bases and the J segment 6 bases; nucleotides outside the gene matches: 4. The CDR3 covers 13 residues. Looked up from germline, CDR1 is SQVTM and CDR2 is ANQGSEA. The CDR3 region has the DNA TGCAGCGTTCCCGGGACTAGCGGGACCGAGCAGTACTTC. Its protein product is CSVPGTSGTEQYF.

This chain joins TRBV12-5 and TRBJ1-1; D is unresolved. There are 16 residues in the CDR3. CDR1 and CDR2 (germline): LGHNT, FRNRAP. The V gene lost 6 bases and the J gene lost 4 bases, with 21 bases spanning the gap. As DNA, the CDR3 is TGTGCTAGTGGCCTCCGTGGAGGGCCCTATAGCACTGAAGCTTTCTTT. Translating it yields CASGLRGGPYSTEAFF.

CDR3 residues: CASSQDRGREQYF. CDR3 DNA sequence: TGTGCCAGCAGCCAAGACAGGGGGCGGGAGCAGTACTTC. The rearrangement joins TRBV14 to TRBJ2-7; 8 bases match TRBD1. Germline CDR1 and CDR2: SGHDN and FVKESK. The CDR3 covers 13 residues. Trimming cost V 0 bases and J 7 bases; bases outside gene matches: 2.

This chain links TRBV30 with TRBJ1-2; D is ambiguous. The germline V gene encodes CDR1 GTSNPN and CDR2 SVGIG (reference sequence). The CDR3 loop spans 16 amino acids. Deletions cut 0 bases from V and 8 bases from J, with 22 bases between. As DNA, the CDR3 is TGTGCCTGGAGTGTTGGACCCGGGCAGTCGCGAAGCGGCTACACCTTC. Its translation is CAWSVGPGQSRSGYTF.

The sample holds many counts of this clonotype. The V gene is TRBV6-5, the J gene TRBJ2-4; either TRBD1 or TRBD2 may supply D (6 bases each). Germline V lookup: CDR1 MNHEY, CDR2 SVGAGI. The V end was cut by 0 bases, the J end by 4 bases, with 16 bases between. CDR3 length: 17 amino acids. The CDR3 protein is CASSYSAARGTKNIQYF. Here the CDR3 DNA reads TGTGCCAGCAGTTACTCGGCGGCTAGGGGGACTAAAAACATTCAGTACTTC.

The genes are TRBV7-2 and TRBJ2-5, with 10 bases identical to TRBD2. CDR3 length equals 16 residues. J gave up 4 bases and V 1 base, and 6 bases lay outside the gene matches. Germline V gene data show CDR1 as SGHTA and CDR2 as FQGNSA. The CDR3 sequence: CASSLGVASGGETQYF. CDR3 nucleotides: TGTGCCAGCAGCTTAGGAGTTGCTAGCGGGGGAGAGACCCAGTACTTC.

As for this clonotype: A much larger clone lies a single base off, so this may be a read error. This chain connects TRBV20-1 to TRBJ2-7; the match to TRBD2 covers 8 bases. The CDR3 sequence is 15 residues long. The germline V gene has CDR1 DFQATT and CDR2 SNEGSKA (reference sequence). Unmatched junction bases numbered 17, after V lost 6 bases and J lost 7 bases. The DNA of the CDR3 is TGCAGTGCCCCCCGGAGCGGGAGCTCCTACAATGAGCAGTACTTC. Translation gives CSAPRSGSSYNEQYF.

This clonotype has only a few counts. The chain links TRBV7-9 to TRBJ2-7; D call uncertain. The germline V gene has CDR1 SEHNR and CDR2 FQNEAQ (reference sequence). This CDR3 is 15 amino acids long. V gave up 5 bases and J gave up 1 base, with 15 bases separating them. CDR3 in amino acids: CASSQLALGSYEQYF. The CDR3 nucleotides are TGTGCCAGCAGCCAGTTGGCTCTTGGGTCCTACGAGCAGTACTTC.

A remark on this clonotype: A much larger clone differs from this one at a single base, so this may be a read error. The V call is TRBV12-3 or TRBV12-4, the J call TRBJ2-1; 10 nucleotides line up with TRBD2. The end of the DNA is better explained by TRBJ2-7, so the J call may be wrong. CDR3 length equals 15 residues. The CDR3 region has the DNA TGTGCCAGCAGTTCCAGACTAGCGGGCTACAATGAGCAGTACTTC. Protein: CASSSRLAGYNEQYF.

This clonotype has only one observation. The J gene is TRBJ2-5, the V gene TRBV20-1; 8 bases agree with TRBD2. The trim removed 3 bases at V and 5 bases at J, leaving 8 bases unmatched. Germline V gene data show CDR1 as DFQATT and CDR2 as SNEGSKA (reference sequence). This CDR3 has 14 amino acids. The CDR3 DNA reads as TGCAGTGCTAGCGTAGCGGGGATAGAGGAGACCCAGTACTTC. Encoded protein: CSASVAGIEETQYF.

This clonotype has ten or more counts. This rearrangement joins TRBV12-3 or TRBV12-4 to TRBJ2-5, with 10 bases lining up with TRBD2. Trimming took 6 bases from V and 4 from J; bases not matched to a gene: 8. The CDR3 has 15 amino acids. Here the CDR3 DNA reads TGTGCCAGCAGAAGCACTATAGCGGGGGGAGAGACCCAGTACTTC. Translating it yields CASRSTIAGGETQYF.

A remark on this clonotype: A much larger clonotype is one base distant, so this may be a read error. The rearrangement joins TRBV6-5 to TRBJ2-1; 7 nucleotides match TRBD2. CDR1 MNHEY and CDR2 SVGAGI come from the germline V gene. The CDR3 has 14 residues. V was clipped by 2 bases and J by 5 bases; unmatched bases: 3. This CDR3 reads CASSYVSGDNEQFF. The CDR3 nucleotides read TGTGCCAGCAGTTACGTCAGCGGGGACAATGAGCAGTTCTTC.

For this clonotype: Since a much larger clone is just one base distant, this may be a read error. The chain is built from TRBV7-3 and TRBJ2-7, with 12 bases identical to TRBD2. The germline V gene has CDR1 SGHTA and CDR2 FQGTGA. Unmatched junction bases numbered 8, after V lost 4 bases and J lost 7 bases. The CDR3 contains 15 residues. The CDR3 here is CASSYGLAGNNEQYF. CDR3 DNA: TGTGCCAGCAGCTACGGACTAGCGGGGAACAATGAGCAGTACTTC.

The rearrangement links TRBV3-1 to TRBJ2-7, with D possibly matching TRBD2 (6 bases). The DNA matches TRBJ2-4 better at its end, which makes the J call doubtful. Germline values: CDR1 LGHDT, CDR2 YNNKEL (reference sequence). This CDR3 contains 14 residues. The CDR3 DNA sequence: TGTGCCAGCAGCCAACGGGAGGCCAAAAACATTCAGTACTTC. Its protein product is CASSQREAKNIQYF.

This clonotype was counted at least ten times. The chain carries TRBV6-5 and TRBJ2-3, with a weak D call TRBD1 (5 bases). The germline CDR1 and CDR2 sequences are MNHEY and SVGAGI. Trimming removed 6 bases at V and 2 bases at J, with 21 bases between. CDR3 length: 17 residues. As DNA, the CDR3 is TGTGCCAGCAGCATTAACAGGCGGCTACCTTACACAGATACGCAGTATTTT. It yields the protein CASSINRRLPYTDTQYF.

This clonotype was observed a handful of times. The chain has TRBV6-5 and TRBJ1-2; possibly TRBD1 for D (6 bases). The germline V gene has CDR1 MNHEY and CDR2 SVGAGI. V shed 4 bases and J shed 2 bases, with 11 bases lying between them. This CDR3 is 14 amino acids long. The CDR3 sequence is CASSSLRGNYGYTF. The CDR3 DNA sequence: TGTGCCAGCAGTTCCCTAAGGGGGAACTATGGCTACACCTTC.

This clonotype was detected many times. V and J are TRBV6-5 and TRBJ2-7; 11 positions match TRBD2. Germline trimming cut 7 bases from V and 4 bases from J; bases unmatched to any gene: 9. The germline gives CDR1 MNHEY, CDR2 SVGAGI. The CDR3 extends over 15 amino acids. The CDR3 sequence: CASTEGSSGRYEQYF. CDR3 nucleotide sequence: TGTGCCAGCACCGAGGGATCTAGCGGGAGGTACGAGCAGTACTTC.

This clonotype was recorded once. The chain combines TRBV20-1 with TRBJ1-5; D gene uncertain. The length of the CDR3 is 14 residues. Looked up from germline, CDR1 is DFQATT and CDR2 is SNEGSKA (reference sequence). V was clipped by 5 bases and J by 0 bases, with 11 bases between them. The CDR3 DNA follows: TGCAGTGCTGGTCGACGGAATAGCAATCAGCCCCAGCATTTT. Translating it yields CSAGRRNSNQPQHF.

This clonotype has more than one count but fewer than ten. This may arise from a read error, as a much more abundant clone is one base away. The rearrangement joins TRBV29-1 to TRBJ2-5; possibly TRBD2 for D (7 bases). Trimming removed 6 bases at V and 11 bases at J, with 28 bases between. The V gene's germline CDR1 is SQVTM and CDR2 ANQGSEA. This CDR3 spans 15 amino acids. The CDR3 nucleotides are TGCAGCGTCGCGAGGGGAGGGGGAACCTACAATGAGCAGTACTTC. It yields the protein CSVARGGGTYNEQYF.

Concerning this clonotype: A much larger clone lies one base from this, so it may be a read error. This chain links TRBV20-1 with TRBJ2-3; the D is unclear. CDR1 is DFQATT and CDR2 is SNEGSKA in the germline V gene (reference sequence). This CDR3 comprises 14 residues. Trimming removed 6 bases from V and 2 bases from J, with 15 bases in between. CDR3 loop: CSAVLGLLTDTQYF. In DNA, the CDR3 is TGCAGTGCCGTCTTGGGGTTACTCACAGATACGCAGTATTTT.

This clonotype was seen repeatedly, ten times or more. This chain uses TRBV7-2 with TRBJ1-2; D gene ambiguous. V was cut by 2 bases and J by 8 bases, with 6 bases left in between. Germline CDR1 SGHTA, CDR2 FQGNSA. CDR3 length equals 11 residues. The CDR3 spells CASSLSWGYTF. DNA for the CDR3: TGTGCCAGCAGCTTATCCTGGGGCTACACCTTC.

The CDR3 sequence is CASSAGTGEKLFF. The CDR3 region has the DNA TGTGCCAGCAGTGCGGGGACAGGCGAAAAACTGTTTTTT. The rearrangement joins TRBV6-4 to TRBJ1-4, with 8 bases that match TRBD1. CDR1 and CDR2 (germline): MRHNA, SNTAGT. V gave up 4 bases and J gave up 8 bases; unmatched junction bases: 3. This CDR3 is 13 amino acids long.

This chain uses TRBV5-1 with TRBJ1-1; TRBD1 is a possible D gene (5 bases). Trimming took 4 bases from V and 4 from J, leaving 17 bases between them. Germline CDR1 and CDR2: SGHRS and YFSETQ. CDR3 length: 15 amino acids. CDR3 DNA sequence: TGCGCCAGCAGCCTAGCCCGGACTGGGGGCACTGAAGCTTTCTTT. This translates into CASSLARTGGTEAFF. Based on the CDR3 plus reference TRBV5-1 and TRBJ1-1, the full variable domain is KAGVTQTPRYLIKTRGQQVTLSCSPISGHRSVSWYQQTPGQGLQFLFEYFSETQRNKGNFPGRFSGRQFSNSRSEMNVSTLELGDSALYLCASSLARTGGTEAFFGQGTRLTVV.

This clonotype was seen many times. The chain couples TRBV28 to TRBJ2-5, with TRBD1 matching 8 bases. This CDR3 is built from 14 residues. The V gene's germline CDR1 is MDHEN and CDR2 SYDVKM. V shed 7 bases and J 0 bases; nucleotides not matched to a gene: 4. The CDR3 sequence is CASIPGGHQETQYF. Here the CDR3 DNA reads TGTGCCAGCATTCCAGGGGGCCACCAAGAGACCCAGTACTTC.

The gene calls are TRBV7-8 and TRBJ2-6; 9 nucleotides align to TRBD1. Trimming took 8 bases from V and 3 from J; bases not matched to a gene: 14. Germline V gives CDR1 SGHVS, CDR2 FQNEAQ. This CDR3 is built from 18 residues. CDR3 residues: CASQSNRGLIFGANVLTF. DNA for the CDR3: TGTGCCAGCCAGAGTAACAGGGGGCTTATTTTTGGGGCCAACGTCCTGACTTTC.

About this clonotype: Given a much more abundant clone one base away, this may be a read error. The CDR3 here is CASSDSVPGYSYTF. CDR3 nucleotides: TGTGCCAGCAGCGACAGTGTTCCTGGCTATAGCTACACCTTC. V is TRBV6-6 and J is TRBJ1-2; TRBD1 is a possible D gene (5 bases). CDR3 length equals 14 residues. The germline V gene has CDR1 MNHNY and CDR2 SVGAGI (reference sequence).

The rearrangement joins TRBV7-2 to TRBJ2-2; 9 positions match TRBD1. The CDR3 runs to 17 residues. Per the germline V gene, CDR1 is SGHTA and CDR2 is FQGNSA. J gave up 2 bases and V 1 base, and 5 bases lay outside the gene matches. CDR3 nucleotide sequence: TGTGCCAGCAGCTTAGACCGGGACAGGGCTAACACCGGGGAGCTGTTTTTT. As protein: CASSLDRDRANTGELFF.

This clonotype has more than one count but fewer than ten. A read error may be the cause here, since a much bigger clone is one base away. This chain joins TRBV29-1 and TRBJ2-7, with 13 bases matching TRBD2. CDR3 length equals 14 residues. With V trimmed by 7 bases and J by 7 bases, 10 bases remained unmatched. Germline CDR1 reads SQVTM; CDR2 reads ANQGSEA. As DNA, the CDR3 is TGCAGCGCCTCGGGACTAGCGGGAATCTCTGAGCAGTACTTC. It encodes CSASGLAGISEQYF.

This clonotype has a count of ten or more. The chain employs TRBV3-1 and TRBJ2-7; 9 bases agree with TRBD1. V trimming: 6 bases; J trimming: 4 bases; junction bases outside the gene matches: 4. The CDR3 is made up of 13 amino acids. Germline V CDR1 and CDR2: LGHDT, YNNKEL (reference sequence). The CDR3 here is CASSRDRDYEQYF. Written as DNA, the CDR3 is TGTGCCAGCAGTCGGGACAGGGATTACGAGCAGTACTTC.